This record looks at one T cell receptor (beta chain) sequence and its context. Its target is unknown. The V gene end was trimmed by 4 bases and the J gene end by 3 bases; junction bases not matched to a gene: 8. CDR1 and CDR2 (germline): LNHDA, SQIVND (reference sequence). This CDR3 spans 16 amino acids. These data come from a study of T cell responses to AZD1222 COVID-19 vaccine. Overall study results and limits: Donors, mostly white British, included more females; clonal diversity was possibly underestimated. Spike-specific TCR breadth and depth went up after people got two AZD1222 doses. No day 14 peak samples; only post-peak repertoires were characterized.

Some clones are missing from TCRdb's copy, which holds only in-frame ones; the method was immunoSEQ multiplex PCR. There are some 110,000 clones in the sample; 85% to 90% occur only once, and roughly 15% lies in the top ten. The source material was peripheral blood, sampled 28 days after the second AZD1222 dose. The chain has TRBV19 and TRBJ2-5; TRBD2 aligns across 10 bases. The origin of this receptor is an adult who received the AZD1222 COVID-19 vaccine. The CDR3 region has the DNA TGTGCCAGTAGTAAGACACTAGCGGGGTATGAAGAGACCCAGTACTTC. It is translated as CASSKTLAGYEETQYF. Based on the CDR3 plus reference TRBV19 and TRBJ2-5, the full variable domain is DGGITQSPKYLFRKEGQNVTLSCEQNLNHDAMYWYRQDPGQGLRLIYYSQIVNDFQKGDIAEGYSVSREKKESFPLTVTSAQKNPTAFYLCASSKTLAGYEETQYFGPGTRLLVL.